This TCR beta chain was recovered during a study of blood T cell repertoires in COVID-19. Germline V gene lookup returns CDR1 MNHEY and CDR2 SVGAGI. The CDR3 length is 14 residues. V was shortened by 7 bases and J by 6 bases, with 15 bases between the two germline ends. Data came from immunoSEQ multiplex PCR; TCRdb stores just in-frame clones and leaves some out. The sample lists about 210,000 clones, around 91% seen once, with about 5% in the top ten. The TCR was taken from a woman between 35 and 50 years old with acute or convalescent COVID-19. The J gene is TRBJ1-4, the V gene TRBV6-5; D unclear. Sequenced sample: peripheral blood. The CDR3 DNA reads as TGTGCCAGCACGTATTGGCAGACTTATGAAAAACTGTTTTTT. This sequence encodes CASTYWQTYEKLFF.